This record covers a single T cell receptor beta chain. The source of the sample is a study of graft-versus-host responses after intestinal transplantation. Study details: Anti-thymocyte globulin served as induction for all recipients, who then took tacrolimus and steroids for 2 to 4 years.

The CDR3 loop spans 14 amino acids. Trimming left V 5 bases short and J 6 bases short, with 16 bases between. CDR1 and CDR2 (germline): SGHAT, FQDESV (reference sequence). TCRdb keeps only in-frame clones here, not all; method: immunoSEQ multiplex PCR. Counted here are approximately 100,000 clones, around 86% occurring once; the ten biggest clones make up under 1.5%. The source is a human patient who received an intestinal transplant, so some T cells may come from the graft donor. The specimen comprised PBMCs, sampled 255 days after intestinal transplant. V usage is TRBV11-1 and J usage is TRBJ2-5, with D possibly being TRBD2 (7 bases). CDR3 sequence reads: CASSLTGGAKTQYF. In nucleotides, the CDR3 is TGTGCCAGCAGCCTAACTGGGGGGGCAAAGACCCAGTACTTC.